The rows below give T cell receptor beta chains drawn from one sample of a study of blood T cell repertoires in COVID-19. Clones were read by immunoSEQ multiplex PCR, and TCRdb kept only the in-frame ones, dropping some. The repertoire consists of 250,000 to 300,000 clones, with around 84% occurring once and the leading ten covering approximately 6.6%. Specimen: PBMCs or T cells enriched from blood (not recorded which). These receptors all stem from a woman aged 45 to 65 who had been exposed to COVID-19. CDR3s include the opening cysteine and the closing phenylalanine or tryptophan. Each record gives: CDR3 protein, CDR3 DNA, clone size, V gene, J gene, D gene. D genes are given only for firm matches. Size values are once, few and many counts, or a class for expanded clones, and some rows have none.

CDR3aa: CASNEVRYGYTF
CDR3nt: TGTGCCAGCAACGAGGTTCGCTATGGCTACACCTTC
abundance: .
v_gene: TRBV16
j_gene: TRBJ1-2
d_gene: .

CDR3aa: CASSPRLAGGSDTQYF
CDR3nt: TGCGCCAGCAGCCCTCGACTAGCGGGGGGTTCAGATACGCAGTATTTT
abundance: .
v_gene: TRBV4-3
j_gene: TRBJ2-3
d_gene: TRBD2

CDR3aa: CAAQGSTNEKLFF
CDR3nt: TGTGCCGCACAGGGATCAACTAATGAAAAACTGTTTTTT
abundance: .
v_gene: TRBV6-5
j_gene: TRBJ1-4
d_gene: .

CDR3aa: CASSPDTGYGYTF
CDR3nt: TGTGCCAGCAGCCCGGACACCGGCTATGGCTACACCTTC
abundance: few
v_gene: TRBV12-3/TRBV12-4
j_gene: TRBJ1-2
d_gene: .

CDR3aa: CAWNLGGTDTQYF
CDR3nt: TGTGCCTGGAATCTCGGGGGCACAGATACGCAGTATTTT
abundance: .
v_gene: TRBV30
j_gene: TRBJ2-3
d_gene: .

CDR3aa: CASSYLAGRMPQHF
CDR3nt: TGTGCCAGCAGTTACTTGGCAGGGCGGATGCCCCAGCATTTT
abundance: .
v_gene: TRBV6-5
j_gene: TRBJ1-5
d_gene: .

CDR3aa: CASSPQGGTGNTIYF
CDR3nt: TGTGCCAGTAGTCCGCAGGGGGGCACTGGAAACACCATATATTTT
abundance: .
v_gene: TRBV19
j_gene: TRBJ1-3
d_gene: TRBD1

CDR3aa: CASSLAGANVLTF
CDR3nt: TGTGCCAGCAGCCTAGCGGGGGCCAACGTCCTGACTTTC
abundance: .
v_gene: TRBV14
j_gene: TRBJ2-6
d_gene: .

CDR3aa: CASSSLAGGPTGELFF
CDR3nt: TGTGCCAGCAGCTCTTTAGCGGGGGGACCAACCGGGGAGCTGTTTTTT
abundance: .
v_gene: TRBV11-2
j_gene: TRBJ2-2
d_gene: TRBD2

CDR3aa: CASKEGAGNTIYF
CDR3nt: TGTGCCAGCAAGGAGGGAGCAGGAAACACCATATATTTT
abundance: .
v_gene: TRBV7-9
j_gene: TRBJ1-3
d_gene: .

CDR3aa: CASSGRGGWNTEAFF
CDR3nt: TGTGCCAGCAGTGGCCGGGGGGGGTGGAACACTGAAGCTTTCTTT
abundance: .
v_gene: TRBV28
j_gene: TRBJ1-1
d_gene: .

CDR3aa: CASSSGGENEKLFF
CDR3nt: TGCGCCAGCAGCTCGGGAGGGGAGAATGAAAAACTGTTTTTT
abundance: .
v_gene: TRBV5-1
j_gene: TRBJ1-4
d_gene: .

CDR3aa: CASSTGGYEQYF
CDR3nt: TGTGCCAGCTCGACAGGGGGATACGAGCAGTACTTC
abundance: .
v_gene: TRBV2
j_gene: TRBJ2-7
d_gene: TRBD1

CDR3aa: CASSLGEGGYGYTF
CDR3nt: TGTGCCAGCAGCTTGGGGGAGGGGGGCTATGGCTACACCTTC
abundance: .
v_gene: TRBV5-5
j_gene: TRBJ1-2
d_gene: .

CDR3aa: CASSETGESNQPQHF
CDR3nt: TGTGCCAGTTCCGAGACGGGGGAATCGAATCAGCCCCAGCATTTT
abundance: few
v_gene: TRBV6-4
j_gene: TRBJ1-5
d_gene: .

CDR3aa: CASSFAGAYNEQFF
CDR3nt: TGTGCCAGCAGCTTTGCGGGGGCGTACAATGAGCAGTTCTTC
abundance: .
v_gene: TRBV7-6
j_gene: TRBJ2-1
d_gene: .

CDR3aa: CASRDWTTDTQYF
CDR3nt: TGTGCCAGTAGGGACTGGACGACAGATACGCAGTATTTT
abundance: .
v_gene: TRBV19
j_gene: TRBJ2-3
d_gene: .

CDR3aa: CASSLYPSTEAFF
CDR3nt: TGTGCCAGCAGTTTATATCCCAGCACTGAAGCTTTCTTT
abundance: .
v_gene: TRBV27
j_gene: TRBJ1-1
d_gene: .

CDR3aa: CASSLLTTYNEQFF
CDR3nt: TGTGCCAGCAGTTTATTGACTACCTACAATGAGCAGTTCTTC
abundance: .
v_gene: TRBV2
j_gene: TRBJ2-1
d_gene: .

CDR3aa: CACTRGYTQYF
CDR3nt: TGTGCCTGCACCAGAGGGTATACGCAGTATTTT
abundance: .
v_gene: TRBV19
j_gene: TRBJ2-3
d_gene: .

CDR3aa: CATESVAGTDTQYF
CDR3nt: TGTGCCACCGAGTCGGTGGCGGGCACAGATACGCAGTATTTT
abundance: .
v_gene: TRBV11-2
j_gene: TRBJ2-3
d_gene: .

CDR3aa: CASSARGGQGNYGYTF
CDR3nt: TGTGCCAGCAGCGCCCGGGGCGGACAGGGCAACTATGGCTACACCTTC
abundance: .
v_gene: TRBV9
j_gene: TRBJ1-2
d_gene: TRBD1

CDR3aa: CASSSGRVNEQFF
CDR3nt: TGTGCCAGCAGCTCGGGTCGGGTTAATGAGCAGTTCTTC
abundance: .
v_gene: TRBV7-2
j_gene: TRBJ2-1
d_gene: .

CDR3aa: CASSQLQRGGLETQYF
CDR3nt: TGCGCCAGCAGCCAACTACAGCGGGGGGGGCTGGAGACCCAGTACTTC
abundance: .
v_gene: TRBV5-1
j_gene: TRBJ2-5
d_gene: TRBD2

CDR3aa: CASSGRRGGLNEQFF
CDR3nt: TGTGCCAGCAGCGGTAGGCGGGGGGGCCTGAATGAGCAGTTCTTC
abundance: .
v_gene: TRBV9
j_gene: TRBJ2-1
d_gene: TRBD2

CDR3aa: CARRPWDRDDGNYGYTF
CDR3nt: TGCGCCAGGCGTCCCTGGGACAGGGATGACGGTAACTATGGCTACACCTTC
abundance: .
v_gene: TRBV10-2
j_gene: TRBJ1-2
d_gene: TRBD1

CDR3aa: CASRETAEAFF
CDR3nt: TGTGCCAGCAGGGAGACAGCTGAAGCTTTCTTT
abundance: .
v_gene: TRBV2
j_gene: TRBJ1-1
d_gene: .

CDR3aa: CASSEALMYNQPQHF
CDR3nt: TGTGCCAGCAGTGAAGCGCTAATGTATAATCAGCCCCAGCATTTT
abundance: once
v_gene: TRBV2
j_gene: TRBJ1-5
d_gene: .

CDR3aa: CASSPGGGLGQPQHF
CDR3nt: TGTGCCAGCAGCCCCGGGGGTGGGTTGGGTCAGCCCCAGCATTTT
abundance: .
v_gene: TRBV5-5
j_gene: TRBJ1-5
d_gene: .

CDR3aa: CASSLAQAGYVPYF
CDR3nt: TGTGCCAGCAGTTTGGCTCAGGCAGGGTATGTGCCGTACTTC
abundance: .
v_gene: TRBV28
j_gene: TRBJ2-7
d_gene: .

CDR3aa: CSGTAGNTIYF
CDR3nt: TGCAGCGGGACAGCTGGAAACACCATATATTTT
abundance: .
v_gene: TRBV29-1
j_gene: TRBJ1-3
d_gene: .

CDR3aa: CASSQTSGVLDEQFF
CDR3nt: TGTGCCAGCAGCCAAACTAGCGGGGTCCTTGATGAGCAGTTCTTC
abundance: .
v_gene: TRBV3-1/TRBV3-2
j_gene: TRBJ2-1
d_gene: TRBD2

CDR3aa: CASSEGGWAKNIQYF
CDR3nt: TGTGCCAGCAGTGAGGGAGGGTGGGCCAAAAACATTCAGTACTTC
abundance: .
v_gene: TRBV2
j_gene: TRBJ2-4
d_gene: TRBD2

CDR3aa: CASSFAGGNTEAFF
CDR3nt: TGCGCCAGCAGCTTTGCGGGTGGGAACACTGAAGCTTTCTTT
abundance: .
v_gene: TRBV5-1
j_gene: TRBJ1-1
d_gene: .

CDR3aa: CASSYSSNQPQHF
CDR3nt: TGTGCCAGCAGTTACTCCTCCAATCAGCCCCAGCATTTT
abundance: .
v_gene: TRBV6-5
j_gene: TRBJ1-5
d_gene: .

CDR3aa: CGQSGRGRYGYTF
CDR3nt: TGTGGGCAGTCGGGGAGGGGCCGCTATGGCTACACCTTC
abundance: once
v_gene: TRBV30
j_gene: TRBJ1-2
d_gene: .

CDR3aa: CASSYSPPGINQPQHF
CDR3nt: TGTGCCAGCAGTTACTCGCCACCGGGAATCAACCAGCCCCAGCATTTT
abundance: once
v_gene: TRBV6-5
j_gene: TRBJ1-5
d_gene: .